This record concerns one T cell receptor (beta chain) sequence. Its antigen is currently unknown. The sample's time point: newly diagnosed GD, antithyroid drugs for less than 3 months. Scientists built the TCR library using RNA that was extracted from PBMCs. Building of the TCR beta libraries involved iRepertoire HTBI primers and Arm-PCR of CDR3 regions. One entry per CDR3 protein, called by TCRdb with MiXCR from the multiplex PCR reads. The data show 400,000 to 500,000 distinct CDR3 sequences, 16% seen once. This entry comes from a study of regulatory T cells in long-lasting Graves disease. Study-wide background: Patients newly diagnosed with Graves' had been on antithyroid drugs for under 3 months. Study-level findings and limits: There was favoring of TRBV28, TRBJ1-2 and TRBJ2-5 in persistent disease.

CDR1 and CDR2 from the germline V gene are SEHNR and FQNEAQ (reference sequence). V was clipped by 5 bases and J by 8 bases, with 13 bases between them. The CDR3 runs to 13 residues. The sample also formed part of further work on T cells in Graves' hyperthyroidism and ophthalmopathy. That paper notes: Ophthalmopathy prediction by the model preceded onset by a median roughly 6 months.

The V gene is TRBV7-9, the J gene TRBJ2-1; D is possibly TRBD2 (6 bases). The source of this sequence is a woman under 30 with Graves disease. Sequences were derived from peripheral blood mononuclear cells (PBMCs), sampled at new diagnosis, from a patient treated with antithyroid drugs. Here the CDR3 reads CASSRPWRDEQFF. The CDR3 coding sequence is TGTGCCAGCAGCCGACCGTGGAGGGATGAGCAGTTCTTC.